This T cell receptor (beta chain) was identified in a study of T-cell reconstitution after alpha-beta-depleted transplantation in children. Unique molecular identifiers were incorporated when the TCRbeta library was constructed. In TCRdb, the PCR reads were re-called with MiXCR into one record per CDR3 protein. Of under 250,000 distinct CDR3 sequences in the sample, under 8.5% were seen once. Study observations and caveats: Some patients' high day-60 TCRbeta diversity was attributed to recipient cells surviving conditioning. After one year, T-cell counts and TCRbeta diversity mostly came from new T cells.

Trimming cost V 4 bases and J 7 bases; bases outside gene matches: 16. Germline V lookup: CDR1 SQVTM, CDR2 ANQGSEA. The CDR3 has 16 amino acids. In this sample, this clonotype turned up many times. Its antigen is not identified. V is TRBV29-1 and J is TRBJ2-1; 7 bases agree with TRBD2. The material was PBMCs, obtained before TCRalphabeta/CD19-depleted stem cell transplant. The TCR comes from a boy aged 2 to 10 with acute lymphoblastic leukemia, due to receive a stem cell transplant. In DNA, the CDR3 is TGCAGCGTTGGCCGCCCCCCCAGCGGGATAGGGAATGAGCAGTTCTTC. The encoded protein is CSVGRPPSGIGNEQFF.